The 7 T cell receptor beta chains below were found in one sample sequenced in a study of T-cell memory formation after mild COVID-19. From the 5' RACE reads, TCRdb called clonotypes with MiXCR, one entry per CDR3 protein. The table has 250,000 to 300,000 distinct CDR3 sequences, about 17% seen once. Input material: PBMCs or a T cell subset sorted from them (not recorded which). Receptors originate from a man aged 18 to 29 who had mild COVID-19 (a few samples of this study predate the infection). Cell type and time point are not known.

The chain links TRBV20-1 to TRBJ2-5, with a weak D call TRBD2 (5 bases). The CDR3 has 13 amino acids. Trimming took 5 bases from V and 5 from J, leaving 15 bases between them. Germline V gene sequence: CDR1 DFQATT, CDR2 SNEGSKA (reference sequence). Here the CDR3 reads CSAETGVRETQYF. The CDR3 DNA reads TGCAGTGCTGAGACCGGGGTACGGGAGACCCAGTACTTC.

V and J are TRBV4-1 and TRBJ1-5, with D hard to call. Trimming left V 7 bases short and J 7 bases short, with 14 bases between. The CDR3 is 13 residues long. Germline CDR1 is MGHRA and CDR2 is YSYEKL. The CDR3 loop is CASTSLEGQPQHF. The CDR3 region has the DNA TGCGCCAGCACAAGTCTGGAGGGCCAGCCCCAGCATTTT.

CDR3 sequence reads: CASSPGGTSNQPQHF. The CDR3 DNA reads TGTGCCAGCAGCCCCGGAGGGACTAGCAATCAGCCCCAGCATTTT. This sequence joins TRBV12-3 or TRBV12-4 and TRBJ1-5, with D tentatively TRBD1 (5 bases). The CDR3 length is 15 residues. Trimming stripped 6 bases from V and 0 bases from J, with 12 bases between.

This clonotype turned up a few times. The CDR3 is CASSGTGVRNEQFF. CDR3 DNA sequence: TGTGCCAGCTCCGGGACAGGGGTGAGGAATGAGCAGTTCTTC. The genes are TRBV7-6 and TRBJ2-1; 10 bases map to TRBD1. The CDR3 loop spans 14 amino acids. V gave up 8 bases and J gave up 7 bases; unmatched junction bases: 8. The V gene's germline CDR1 is SGHVS and CDR2 FNYEAQ. Full variable domain (missing parts from reference TRBV7-6 and TRBJ2-1): GAGVSQSPRYKVTKRGQDVALRCDPISGHVSLYWYRQALGQGPEFLTYFNYEAQQDKSGLPNDRFSAERPEGSISTLTIQRTEQRDSAMYRCASSGTGVRNEQFFGPGTRLTVL.

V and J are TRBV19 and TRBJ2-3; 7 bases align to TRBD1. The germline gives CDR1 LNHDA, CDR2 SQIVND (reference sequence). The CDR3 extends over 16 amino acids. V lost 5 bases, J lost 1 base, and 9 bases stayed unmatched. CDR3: CASSPLTGAGTDTQYF. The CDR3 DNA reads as TGTGCCAGTAGTCCCCTCACAGGGGCGGGCACAGATACGCAGTATTTT.

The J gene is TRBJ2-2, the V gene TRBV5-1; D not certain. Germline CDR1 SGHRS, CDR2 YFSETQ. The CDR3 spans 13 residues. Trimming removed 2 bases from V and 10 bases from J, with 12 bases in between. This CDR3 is CASSFGPPQELFF. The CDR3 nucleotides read TGCGCCAGCAGCTTCGGACCTCCCCAGGAGCTGTTTTTT.

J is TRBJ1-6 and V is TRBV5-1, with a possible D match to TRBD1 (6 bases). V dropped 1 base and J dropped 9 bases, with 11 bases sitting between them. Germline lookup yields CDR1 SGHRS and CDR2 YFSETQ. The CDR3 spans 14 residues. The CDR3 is CASSLQQGGSPLHF. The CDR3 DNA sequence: TGCGCCAGCAGCTTGCAACAGGGAGGTTCACCCCTCCACTTT.